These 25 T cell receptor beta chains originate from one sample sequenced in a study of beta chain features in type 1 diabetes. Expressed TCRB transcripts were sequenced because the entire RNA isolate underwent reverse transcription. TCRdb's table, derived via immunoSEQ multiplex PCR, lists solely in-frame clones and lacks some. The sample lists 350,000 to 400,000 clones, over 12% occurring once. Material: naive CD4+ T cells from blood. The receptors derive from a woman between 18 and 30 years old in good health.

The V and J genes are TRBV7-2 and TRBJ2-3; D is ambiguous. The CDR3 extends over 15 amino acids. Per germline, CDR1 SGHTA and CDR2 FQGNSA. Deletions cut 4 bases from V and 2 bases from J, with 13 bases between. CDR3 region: CASSSPPTHTDTQYF. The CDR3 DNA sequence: TGTGCCAGCAGCTCTCCCCCGACTCACACAGATACGCAGTATTTT.

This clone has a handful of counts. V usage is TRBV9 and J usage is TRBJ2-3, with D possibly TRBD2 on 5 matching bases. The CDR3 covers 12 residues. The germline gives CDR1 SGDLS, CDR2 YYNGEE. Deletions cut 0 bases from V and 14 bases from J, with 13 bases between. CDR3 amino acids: CASSVGETPLYF. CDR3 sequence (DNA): TGTGCCAGCAGCGTAGGGGAGACTCCGTTGTATTTT.

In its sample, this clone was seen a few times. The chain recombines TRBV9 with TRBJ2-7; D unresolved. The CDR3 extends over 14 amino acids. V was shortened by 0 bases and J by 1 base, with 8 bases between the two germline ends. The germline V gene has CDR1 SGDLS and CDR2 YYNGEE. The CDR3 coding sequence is TGTGCCAGCAGCGTAGAACCTCAGTCCTACGAGCAGTACTTC. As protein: CASSVEPQSYEQYF.

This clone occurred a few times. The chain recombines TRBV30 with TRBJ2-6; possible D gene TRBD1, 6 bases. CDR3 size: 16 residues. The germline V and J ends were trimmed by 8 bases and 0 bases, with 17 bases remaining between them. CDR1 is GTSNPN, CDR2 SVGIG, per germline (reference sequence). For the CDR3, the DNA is TGTGCCGGTACCGGGACACCAGCCTCTGGGGCCAACGTCCTGACTTTC. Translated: CAGTGTPASGANVLTF.

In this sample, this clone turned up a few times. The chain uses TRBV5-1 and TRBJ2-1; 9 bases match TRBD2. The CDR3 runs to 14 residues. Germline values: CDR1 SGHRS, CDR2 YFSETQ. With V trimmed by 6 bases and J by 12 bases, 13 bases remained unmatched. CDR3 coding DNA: TGCGCCAGCACCTTCGGACTAGCGTCCACGGGGCAGTTCTTC. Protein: CASTFGLASTGQFF.

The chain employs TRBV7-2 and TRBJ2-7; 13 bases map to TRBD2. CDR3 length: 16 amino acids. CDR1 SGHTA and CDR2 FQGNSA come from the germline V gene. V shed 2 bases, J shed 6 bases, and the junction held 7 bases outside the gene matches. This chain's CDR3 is CASSLRLAGGRVEQYF. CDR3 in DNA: TGTGCCAGCAGCTTAAGACTAGCGGGAGGTAGAGTCGAGCAGTACTTC.

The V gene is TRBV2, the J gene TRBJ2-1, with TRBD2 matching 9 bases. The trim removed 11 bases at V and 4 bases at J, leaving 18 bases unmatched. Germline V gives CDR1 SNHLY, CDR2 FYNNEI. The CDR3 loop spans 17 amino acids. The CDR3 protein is CAGLSTLAGDAYNEQFF. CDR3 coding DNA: TGTGCCGGACTTTCCACCTTAGCGGGAGACGCGTACAATGAGCAGTTCTTC.

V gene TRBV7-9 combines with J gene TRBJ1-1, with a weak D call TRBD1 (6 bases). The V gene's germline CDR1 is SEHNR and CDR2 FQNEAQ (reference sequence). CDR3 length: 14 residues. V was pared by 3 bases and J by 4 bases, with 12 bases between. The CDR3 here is CASSFQGKVTEAFF. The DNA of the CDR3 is TGTGCCAGCAGCTTTCAGGGGAAGGTCACTGAAGCTTTCTTT.

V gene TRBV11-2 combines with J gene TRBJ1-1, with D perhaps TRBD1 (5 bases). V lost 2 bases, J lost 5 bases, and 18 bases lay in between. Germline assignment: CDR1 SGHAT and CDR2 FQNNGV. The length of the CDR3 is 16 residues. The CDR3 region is CASSLFRDSPNTEAFF. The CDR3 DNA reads TGTGCCAGCAGCTTATTCCGTGACAGCCCCAATACTGAAGCTTTCTTT.

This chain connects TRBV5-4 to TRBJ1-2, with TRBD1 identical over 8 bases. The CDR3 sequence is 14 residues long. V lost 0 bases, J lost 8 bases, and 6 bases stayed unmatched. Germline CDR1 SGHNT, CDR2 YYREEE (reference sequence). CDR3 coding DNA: TGTGCCAGCAGCTTGGGTGGGACAGGAGGAGGCTACACCTTC. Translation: CASSLGGTGGGYTF.

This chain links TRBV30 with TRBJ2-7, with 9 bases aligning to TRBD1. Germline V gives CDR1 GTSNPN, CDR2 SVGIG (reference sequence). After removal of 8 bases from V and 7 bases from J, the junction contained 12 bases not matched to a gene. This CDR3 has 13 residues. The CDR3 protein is CAMEKQGAGEQYF. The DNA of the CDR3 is TGTGCCATGGAAAAACAGGGGGCAGGGGAGCAGTACTTC. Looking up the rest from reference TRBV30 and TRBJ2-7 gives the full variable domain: SQTIHQWPATLVQPVGSPLSLECTVEGTSNPNLYWYRQAAGRGLQLLFYSVGIGQISSEVPQNLSASRPQDRQFILSSKKLLLSDSGFYLCAMEKQGAGEQYFGPGTRLTVT.

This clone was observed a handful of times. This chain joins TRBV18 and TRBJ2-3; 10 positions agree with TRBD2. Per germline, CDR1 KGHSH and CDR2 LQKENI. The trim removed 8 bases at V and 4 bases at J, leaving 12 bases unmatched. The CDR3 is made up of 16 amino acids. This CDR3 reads CASPPLGLAFADTQYF. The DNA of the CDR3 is TGTGCCAGCCCCCCCCTGGGACTAGCGTTTGCAGATACGCAGTATTTT.

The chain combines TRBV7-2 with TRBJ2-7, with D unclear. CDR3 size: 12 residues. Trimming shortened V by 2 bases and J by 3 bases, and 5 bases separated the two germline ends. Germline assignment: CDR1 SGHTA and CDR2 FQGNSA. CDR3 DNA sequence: TGTGCCAGCAGCTTATACGGCTACGAGCAGTACTTC. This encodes CASSLYGYEQYF.

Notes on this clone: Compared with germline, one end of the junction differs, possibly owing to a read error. The CDR3: CASSLGQEGMMVF. The CDR3 coding sequence is TGTGCCAGCAGCTTGGGACAGGAAGGGATGATGGTCTTC. The chain combines TRBV5-4 with TRBJ1-2, with D possibly TRBD1 on 6 matching bases. Germline CDR1 SGHNT, CDR2 YYREEE (reference sequence). The CDR3 has 13 amino acids.

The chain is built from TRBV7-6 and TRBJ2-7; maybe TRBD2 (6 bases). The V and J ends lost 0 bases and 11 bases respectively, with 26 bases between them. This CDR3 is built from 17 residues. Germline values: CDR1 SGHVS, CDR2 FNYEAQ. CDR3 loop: CASSLALIAEPLSSKYF. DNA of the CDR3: TGTGCCAGCAGCTTAGCGCTTATAGCGGAGCCTCTCAGCTCAAAGTACTTC.

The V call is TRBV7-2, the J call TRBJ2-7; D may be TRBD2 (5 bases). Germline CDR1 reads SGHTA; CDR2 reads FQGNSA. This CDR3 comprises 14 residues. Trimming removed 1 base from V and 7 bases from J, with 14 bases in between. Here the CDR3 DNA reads TGTGCCAGCAGCTTAGGACCTGGACGGGGTGAGCAGTACTTC. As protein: CASSLGPGRGEQYF.

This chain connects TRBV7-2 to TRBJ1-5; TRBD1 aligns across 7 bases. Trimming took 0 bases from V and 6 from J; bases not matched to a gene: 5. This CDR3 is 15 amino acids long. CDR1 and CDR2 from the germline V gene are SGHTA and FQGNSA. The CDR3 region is CASSLARDRAQPQHF. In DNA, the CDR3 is TGTGCCAGCAGCTTAGCGAGAGACAGGGCTCAGCCCCAGCATTTT.

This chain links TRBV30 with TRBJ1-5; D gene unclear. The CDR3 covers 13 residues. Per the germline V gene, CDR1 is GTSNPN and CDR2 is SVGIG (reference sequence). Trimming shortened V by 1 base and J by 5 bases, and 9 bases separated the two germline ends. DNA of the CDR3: TGTGCCTGGAGTGACGGGTTCGATCAGCCCCAGCATTTT. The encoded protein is CAWSDGFDQPQHF.

The CDR3 loop is CATSRTSSGAKYF. The CDR3 DNA reads as TGTGCCACCAGCAGGACTTCCTCTGGCGCCAAGTACTTC. The V gene is TRBV15, the J gene TRBJ2-7; D gene ambiguous. Germline values: CDR1 LNHNV, CDR2 YYDKDF (reference sequence). This CDR3 is built from 13 residues. Trimming removed 3 bases at V and 11 bases at J, with 17 bases between.

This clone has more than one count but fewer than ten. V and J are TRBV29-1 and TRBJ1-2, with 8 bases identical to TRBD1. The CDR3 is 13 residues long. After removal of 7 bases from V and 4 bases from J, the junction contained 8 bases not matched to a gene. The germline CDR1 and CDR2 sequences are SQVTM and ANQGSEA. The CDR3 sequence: CSEHQGAGYGYTF. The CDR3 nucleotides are TGCAGCGAGCATCAGGGGGCCGGCTATGGCTACACCTTC.

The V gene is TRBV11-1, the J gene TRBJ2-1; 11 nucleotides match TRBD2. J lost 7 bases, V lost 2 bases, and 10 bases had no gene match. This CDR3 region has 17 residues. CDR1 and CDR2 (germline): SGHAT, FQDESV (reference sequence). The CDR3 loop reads CASSLILAGGPMNEQFF. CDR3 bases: TGTGCCAGCAGCTTAATTTTAGCGGGAGGGCCGATGAATGAGCAGTTCTTC.

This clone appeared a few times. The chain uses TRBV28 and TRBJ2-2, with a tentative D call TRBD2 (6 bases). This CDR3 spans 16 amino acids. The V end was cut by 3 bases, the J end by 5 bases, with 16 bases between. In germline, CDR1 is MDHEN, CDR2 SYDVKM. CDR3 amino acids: CASSFGSSGWTGELFF. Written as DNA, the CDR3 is TGTGCCAGCAGTTTTGGTAGTAGCGGTTGGACCGGGGAGCTGTTTTTT.

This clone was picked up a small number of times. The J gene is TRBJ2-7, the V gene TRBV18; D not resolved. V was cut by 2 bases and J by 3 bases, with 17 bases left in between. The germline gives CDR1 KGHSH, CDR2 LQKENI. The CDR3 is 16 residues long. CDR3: CASSPDATGSYYEQYF. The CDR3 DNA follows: TGTGCCAGCTCACCAGACGCTACCGGGTCCTACTACGAGCAGTACTTC. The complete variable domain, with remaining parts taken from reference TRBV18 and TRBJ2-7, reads NAGVMQNPRHLVRRRGQEARLRCSPMKGHSHVYWYRQLPEEGLKFMVYLQKENIIDESGMPKERFSAEFPKEGPSILRIQQVVRGDSAAYFCASSPDATGSYYEQYFGPGTRLTVT.

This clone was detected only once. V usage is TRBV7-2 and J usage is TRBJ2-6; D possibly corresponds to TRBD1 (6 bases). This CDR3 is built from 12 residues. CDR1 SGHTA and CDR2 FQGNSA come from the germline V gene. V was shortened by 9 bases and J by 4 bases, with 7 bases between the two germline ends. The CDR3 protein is CASQGGANVLTF. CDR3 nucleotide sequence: TGTGCCAGTCAGGGGGGGGCCAACGTCCTGACTTTC.

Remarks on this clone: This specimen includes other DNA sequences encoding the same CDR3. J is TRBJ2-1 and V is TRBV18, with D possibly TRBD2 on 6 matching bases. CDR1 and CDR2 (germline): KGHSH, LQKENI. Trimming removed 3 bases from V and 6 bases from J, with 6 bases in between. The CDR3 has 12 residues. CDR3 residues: CASSPGGNEQFF. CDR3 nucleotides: TGTGCCAGCTCACCGGGGGGCAATGAGCAGTTCTTC. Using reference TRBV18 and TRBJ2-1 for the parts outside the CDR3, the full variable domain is NAGVMQNPRHLVRRRGQEARLRCSPMKGHSHVYWYRQLPEEGLKFMVYLQKENIIDESGMPKERFSAEFPKEGPSILRIQQVVRGDSAAYFCASSPGGNEQFFGPGTRLTVL.